Sequencing of this TCR beta chain was carried out in a study of cytomegalovirus exposure and HLA in healthy donors. Study-wide results and caveats: The investigators catalogued 150 to 200 TCR beta chains as cytomegalovirus-associated. Analyses of presence/absence relied on an assumption of roughly uniform sequencing depth across donors. In a later analysis, V- and J-gene trimming of beta chains associated with a DCLRE1C missense variant, replicated independently. In vitro checks showed that a few CMV-associated chains really do target CMV antigens.

This CDR3 spans 15 amino acids. Germline V lookup: CDR1 MRHNA, CDR2 SNTAGT. Trimming left V 10 bases short and J 0 bases short, with 18 bases between. On this clone: Its antigen is not known.

Vbeta (60) and Jbeta (13) primers were used in the PCR. Sequenced by immunoSEQ multiplex PCR; TCRdb stores in-frame clones only, minus some. The table lists about 220,000 clones, about 75% of them singletons, with 1.8% in the top ten. What was sequenced was PBMCs. The chain recombines TRBV6-4 with TRBJ1-2, with a tentative D call TRBD1 (6 bases). The TCR originated in a woman under 40 in good health and CMV-seronegative. The CDR3 DNA reads TGTGCCATCGAGACGGGACATTTAGCTAACTATGGCTACACCTTC. It translates to CAIETGHLANYGYTF.